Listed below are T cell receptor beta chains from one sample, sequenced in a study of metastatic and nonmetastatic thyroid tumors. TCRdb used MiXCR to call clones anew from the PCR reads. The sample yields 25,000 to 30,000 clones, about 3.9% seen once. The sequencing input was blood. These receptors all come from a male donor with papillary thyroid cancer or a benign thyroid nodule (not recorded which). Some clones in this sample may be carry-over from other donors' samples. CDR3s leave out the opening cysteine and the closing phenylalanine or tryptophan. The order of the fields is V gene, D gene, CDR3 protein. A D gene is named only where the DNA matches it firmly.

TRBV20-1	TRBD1	SARDLEGASYEQY
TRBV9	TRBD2	ASSGGFIAGDEQF
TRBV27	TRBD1	ASKLGQGAYEQY
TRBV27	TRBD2	ASKAGLAGVQTHEQY
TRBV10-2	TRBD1	AIRDSLGYT
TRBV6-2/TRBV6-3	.	ASSRVRDRDEQY
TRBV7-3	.	ASSFEGRANEKLF
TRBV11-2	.	ASSLVGANQPQH
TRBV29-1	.	SVPFSRTNYGYT
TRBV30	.	AWSDVGGLDTQY
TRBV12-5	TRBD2	ASGLGGGPSGEQF
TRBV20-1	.	SAAGPGELF
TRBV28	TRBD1	ASEDRVYEQY
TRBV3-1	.	ASSQDGRVQDTQY
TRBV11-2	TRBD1	ASSLVLMGQVKNNEQF
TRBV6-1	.	ASSPYSTDTQY
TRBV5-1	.	ASSEGLFGYT
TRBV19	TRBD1	ASGFTGDWSNQPQH
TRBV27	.	ASSLSAGSSYNSPLH
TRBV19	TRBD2	ASTPGLACPRSYNEQF
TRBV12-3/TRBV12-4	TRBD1	ASSFQGGGTDTQY
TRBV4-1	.	ASSRARETEAF